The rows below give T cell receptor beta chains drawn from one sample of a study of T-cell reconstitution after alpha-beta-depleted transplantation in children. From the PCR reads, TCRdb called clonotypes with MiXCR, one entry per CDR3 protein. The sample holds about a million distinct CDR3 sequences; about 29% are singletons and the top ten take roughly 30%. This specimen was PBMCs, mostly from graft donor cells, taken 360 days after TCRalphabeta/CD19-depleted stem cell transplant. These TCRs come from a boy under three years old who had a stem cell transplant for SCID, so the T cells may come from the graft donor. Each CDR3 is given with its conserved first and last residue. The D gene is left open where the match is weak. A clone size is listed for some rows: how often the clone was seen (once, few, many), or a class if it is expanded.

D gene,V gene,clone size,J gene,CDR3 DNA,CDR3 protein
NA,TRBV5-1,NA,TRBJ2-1,TGCGCCAGCAGCTTGGATCGGCAGGCACAGTTCTTC,CASSLDRQAQFF
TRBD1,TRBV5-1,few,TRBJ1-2,TGCGCCAGCAGCTTGCCTGGGACAGGGCCGTCGAGGATCTACACCTTC,CASSLPGTGPSRIYTF
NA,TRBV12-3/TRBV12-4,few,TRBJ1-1,TGTGCCAGCAGTTTTTCCGCCATGAACACTGAAGCTTTCTTT,CASSFSAMNTEAFF
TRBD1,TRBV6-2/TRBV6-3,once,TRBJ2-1,TGTGCCAGCACCCCACAGGGGATTATCCACAATGAGCAGTTCTTC,CASTPQGIIHNEQFF
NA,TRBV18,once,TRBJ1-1,TGTGCCAGCTCACAGAAGGACAGCCCGAACACTGAAGCTTTCTTT,CASSQKDSPNTEAFF
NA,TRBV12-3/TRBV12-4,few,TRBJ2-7,TGTGCCAGCAGTCTCCAGAGCCACTACGAGCAGTACTTC,CASSLQSHYEQYF
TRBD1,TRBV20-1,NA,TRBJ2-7,TGCAGTGCTAGAGCTACGACAGGGCCCTACGAGCAGTACTTC,CSARATTGPYEQYF
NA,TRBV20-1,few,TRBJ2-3,TGCAGTGCTAGAAGGAGAATCCTCTCGTACACAGATACGCAGTATTTT,CSARRRILSYTDTQYF
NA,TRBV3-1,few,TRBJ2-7,TGTGCCAGCAACTCTAGGGACAATCCCTACGAGCAGTACTTC,CASNSRDNPYEQYF
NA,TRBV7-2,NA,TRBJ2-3,TGTGCCAGCAGCTTCAGGCGGGCCCACACAGATACGCAGTATTTT,CASSFRRAHTDTQYF